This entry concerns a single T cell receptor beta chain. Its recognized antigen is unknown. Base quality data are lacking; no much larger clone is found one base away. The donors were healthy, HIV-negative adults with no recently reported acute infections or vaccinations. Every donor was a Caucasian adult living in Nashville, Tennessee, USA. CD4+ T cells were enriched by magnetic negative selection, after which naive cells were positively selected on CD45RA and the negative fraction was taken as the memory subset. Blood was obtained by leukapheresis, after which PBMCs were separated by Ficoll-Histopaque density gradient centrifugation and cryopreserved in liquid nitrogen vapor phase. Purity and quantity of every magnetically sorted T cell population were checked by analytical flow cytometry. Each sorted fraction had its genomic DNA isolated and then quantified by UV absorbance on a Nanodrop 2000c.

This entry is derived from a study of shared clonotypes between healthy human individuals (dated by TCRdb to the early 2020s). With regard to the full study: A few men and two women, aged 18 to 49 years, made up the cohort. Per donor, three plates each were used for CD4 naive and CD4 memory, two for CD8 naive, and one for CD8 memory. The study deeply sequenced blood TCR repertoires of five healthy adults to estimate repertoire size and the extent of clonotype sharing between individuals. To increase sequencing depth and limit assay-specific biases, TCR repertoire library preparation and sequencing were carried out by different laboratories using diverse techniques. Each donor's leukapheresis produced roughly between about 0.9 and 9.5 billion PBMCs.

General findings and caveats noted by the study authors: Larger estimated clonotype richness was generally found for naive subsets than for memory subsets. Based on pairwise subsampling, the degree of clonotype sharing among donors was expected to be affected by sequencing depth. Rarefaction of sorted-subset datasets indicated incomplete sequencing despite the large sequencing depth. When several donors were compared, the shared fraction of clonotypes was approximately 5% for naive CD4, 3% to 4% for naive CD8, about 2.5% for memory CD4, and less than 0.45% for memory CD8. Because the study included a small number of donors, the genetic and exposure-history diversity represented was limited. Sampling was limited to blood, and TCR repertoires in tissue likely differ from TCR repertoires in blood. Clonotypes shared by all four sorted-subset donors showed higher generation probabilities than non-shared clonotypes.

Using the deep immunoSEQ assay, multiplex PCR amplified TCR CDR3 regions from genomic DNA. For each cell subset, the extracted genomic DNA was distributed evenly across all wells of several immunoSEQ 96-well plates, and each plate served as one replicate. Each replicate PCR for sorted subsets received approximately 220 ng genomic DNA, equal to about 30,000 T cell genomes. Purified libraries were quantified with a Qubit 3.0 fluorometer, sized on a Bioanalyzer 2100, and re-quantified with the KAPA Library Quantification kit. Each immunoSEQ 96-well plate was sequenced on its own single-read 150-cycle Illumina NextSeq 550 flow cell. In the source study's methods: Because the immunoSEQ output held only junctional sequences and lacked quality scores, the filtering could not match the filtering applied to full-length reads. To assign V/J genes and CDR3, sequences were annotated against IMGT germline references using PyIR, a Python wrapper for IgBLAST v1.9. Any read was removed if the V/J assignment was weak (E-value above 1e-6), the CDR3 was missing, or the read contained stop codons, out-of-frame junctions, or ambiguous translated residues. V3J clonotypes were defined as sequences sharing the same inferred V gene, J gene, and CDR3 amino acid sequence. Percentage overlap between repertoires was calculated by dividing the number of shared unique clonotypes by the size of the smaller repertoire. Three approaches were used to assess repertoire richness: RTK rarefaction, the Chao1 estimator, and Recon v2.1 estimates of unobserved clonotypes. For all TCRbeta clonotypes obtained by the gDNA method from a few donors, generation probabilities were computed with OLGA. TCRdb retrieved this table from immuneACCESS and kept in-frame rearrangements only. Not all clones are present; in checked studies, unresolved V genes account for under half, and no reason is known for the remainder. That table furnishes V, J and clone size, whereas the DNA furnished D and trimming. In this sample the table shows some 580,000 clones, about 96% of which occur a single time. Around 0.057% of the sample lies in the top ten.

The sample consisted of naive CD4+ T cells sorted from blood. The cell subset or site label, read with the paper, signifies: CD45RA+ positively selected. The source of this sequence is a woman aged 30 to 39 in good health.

For the CDR3, the sequence is CAGFYYEQYF. The DNA reads TGTGCCGGGTTCTACTACGAGCAGTACTTC. The chain is made from TRBV21-1 and TRBJ2-7. TRBV21-1 corresponds to a pseudogene. The CDR3 contains 10 residues, cysteine and phenylalanine counted. This entry keeps only the CDR3 DNA: 30 bases, framed from base 1.